Listed below are T cell receptor beta chains from one sample, sequenced in a study of cytomegalovirus exposure and HLA in healthy donors. TCRdb keeps only in-frame clones here, not all; method: immunoSEQ multiplex PCR. The data contain 150,000 to 200,000 clones, around 81% of them singletons. The source material was PBMCs. The receptor set was obtained from a young woman in good health and CMV-seropositive. Each CDR3 is given with its conserved first and last residue. Fields, in order: CDR3 protein, CDR3 DNA, V gene, clone size, J gene, D gene. The D gene is left open where the match is weak. Expanded clones are given a class, and other clones once, few, many or no size at all.

CASSQDVPGLDTQYF	TGCGCCAGCAGCCAAGATGTTCCAGGTTTAGATACGCAGTATTTT	TRBV4-1	.	TRBJ2-3	.
CSVVASGADTQYF	TGCAGCGTTGTGGCTAGCGGAGCAGATACGCAGTATTTT	TRBV29-1	.	TRBJ2-3	TRBD2
CASGPLLQPQHF	TGTGCTAGTGGTCCCCTCCTACAGCCCCAGCATTTT	TRBV12-5	.	TRBJ1-5	.
CASSVSGASYNEQFF	TGTGCCAGCAGCGTCAGTGGGGCTTCCTACAATGAGCAGTTCTTC	TRBV9	once	TRBJ2-1	.
CASSEFGSGAEAFF	TGTGCCAGCAGTGAATTCGGGTCGGGGGCTGAAGCTTTCTTT	TRBV25-1	.	TRBJ1-1	.
CASTPTEMNEKLFF	TGTGCCAGCACCCCGACAGAAATGAATGAAAAACTGTTTTTT	TRBV21-1	.	TRBJ1-4	.
CASSQGQGYTEAFF	TGCGCCAGCTCCCAGGGACAGGGGTACACTGAAGCTTTCTTT	TRBV5-1	.	TRBJ1-1	TRBD1
CASKVQGTSYEQYF	TGTGCCAGCAAGGTACAGGGGACATCCTACGAGCAGTACTTC	TRBV2	.	TRBJ2-7	TRBD1
CASSIGGQNNSPLHF	TGTGCCAGTAGTATTGGGGGACAGAATAATTCACCCCTCCACTTT	TRBV19	.	TRBJ1-6	TRBD1
CASRSSYEQYF	TGTGCCAGCAGATCCTCCTACGAGCAGTACTTC	TRBV6-5	.	TRBJ2-7	.